The 17 T cell receptor beta chains given below trace back to one sample, sequenced in a study of beta chain features in type 1 diabetes. Whole-study findings and limits: In all four CD4+ subsets, TCRB CDR3 length was significantly, moderately reduced in type 1 diabetes.

Investigators reverse transcribed all isolated RNA, so they sequenced expressed TCRB transcripts. Produced via immunoSEQ multiplex PCR; TCRdb's table is partial and in-frame only. Here the sample spans approximately 15,000 clones, approximately 79% being singletons. Antigens of these TCRs are unknown. Source material: stem cell memory CD4+ T cells from blood. The receptors derive from a young woman with type 1 diabetes.

This sequence joins TRBV7-9 and TRBJ2-3; tentative D call: TRBD1 (6 bases). Deletions cut 4 bases from V and 0 bases from J, with 14 bases between. Germline values: CDR1 SEHNR, CDR2 FQNEAQ (reference sequence). This CDR3 has 16 amino acids. The CDR3 region is CASSSRGRGSTDTQYF. CDR3 sequence (DNA): TGTGCCAGCAGCTCCAGGGGTCGCGGTAGCACAGATACGCAGTATTTT.

The chain employs TRBV7-9 and TRBJ2-3; 10 nucleotides match TRBD2. Germline V gene sequence: CDR1 SEHNR, CDR2 FQNEAQ (reference sequence). The CDR3 is 18 amino acids. V lost 1 base to trimming and J lost 4 bases; unmatched junction nucleotides: 11. The CDR3 spells CASSLVGASGSLADTQYF. The CDR3 region has the DNA TGTGCCAGCAGCTTAGTGGGGGCTAGCGGGAGTTTGGCAGATACGCAGTATTTT. Full variable domain (missing parts from reference TRBV7-9 and TRBJ2-3): DTGVSQNPRHKITKRGQNVTFRCDPISEHNRLYWYRQTLGQGPEFLTYFQNEAQLEKSRLLSDRFSAERPKGSFSTLEIQRTEQGDSAMYLCASSLVGASGSLADTQYFGPGTRLTVL.

The rearrangement uses TRBV6-1 and TRBJ2-3; the D gene is possibly TRBD1 (7 bases). Trimming removed 6 bases at V and 2 bases at J, with 12 bases between. This CDR3 region has 14 residues. Germline CDR1 is MNHNS and CDR2 is SASEGT. The CDR3 DNA reads as TGTGCCAGCAGACCCAGGGGGGACACAGATACGCAGTATTTT. This sequence encodes CASRPRGDTDTQYF.

The chain employs TRBV27 and TRBJ2-7, with 9 bases identical to TRBD2. Germline V gene sequence: CDR1 MNHEY, CDR2 SMNVEV (reference sequence). Trimming took 8 bases from V and 3 from J; bases not matched to a gene: 8. The CDR3 is 14 residues long. The CDR3 DNA follows: TGTGCCAGCGGCGGGAGGGCAATCGTCTACGAGCAGTACTTC. Its protein is CASGGRAIVYEQYF.

The V gene is TRBV5-1, the J gene TRBJ1-1, with a tentative D call TRBD1 (5 bases). CDR1 and CDR2 from the germline V gene are SGHRS and YFSETQ. Deletions cut 4 bases from V and 0 bases from J, with 16 bases between. CDR3 size: 16 residues. This CDR3 is CASSPAGGTMNTEAFF. The CDR3 DNA reads as TGCGCCAGCAGCCCAGCGGGGGGTACCATGAACACTGAAGCTTTCTTT.

The chain combines TRBV19 with TRBJ1-5; TRBD1 matches 11 bases. Germline V gene sequence: CDR1 LNHDA, CDR2 SQIVND (reference sequence). The J segment lost 4 bases and the V segment lost 7 bases, leaving 18 bases of the junction unmatched. The CDR3 is 19 residues long. CDR3 bases: TGTGCCAGTACCCCCGGACCCGGACAGGGGGCAAGTTTTAATCAGCCCCAGCATTTT. Translated: CASTPGPGQGASFNQPQHF.

V and J are TRBV11-2 and TRBJ2-2; 8 nucleotides align to TRBD2. This CDR3 is built from 15 residues. CDR1 and CDR2 (germline): SGHAT, FQNNGV. V gave up 5 bases and J gave up 5 bases; unmatched junction bases: 7. CDR3 DNA sequence: TGTGCCAGCAGCCCAGCGGGAGAGGAGACCGGGGAGCTGTTTTTT. Translating it yields CASSPAGEETGELFF.

This clone has a handful of counts. The chain carries TRBV7-2 and TRBJ2-5; 7 nucleotides line up with TRBD1. Germline V gives CDR1 SGHTA, CDR2 FQGNSA. V gave up 5 bases and J gave up 5 bases; unmatched junction bases: 11. The CDR3 runs to 15 residues. The CDR3 nucleotides are TGTGCCAGCAGCCGAGGGACAGTCGAAGCGGAGACCCAGTACTTC. Encoded protein: CASSRGTVEAETQYF.

For the CDR3, the DNA is TGTGCCAGCAGTTGGAGGGACAGGGTTATGCAGTACTTC. Protein sequence: CASSWRDRVMQYF. The V call is TRBV27, the J call TRBJ2-7; TRBD1 aligns across 9 bases. Germline assignment: CDR1 MNHEY and CDR2 SMNVEV (reference sequence). This CDR3 is built from 13 residues. J gave up 9 bases and V 4 bases, and 7 bases lay outside the gene matches.

The V call is TRBV10-3, the J call TRBJ2-1; possibly TRBD1 for D (6 bases). The germline CDR1 and CDR2 sequences are ENHRY and SYGVKD. The V gene lost 7 bases and the J gene lost 8 bases, with 24 bases spanning the gap. The CDR3 covers 16 residues. The CDR3 DNA is TGTGCCATCAAGAGTAGCTTGGGCAGGGGTGGGGATGAGCAGTTCTTC. The encoded protein is CAIKSSLGRGGDEQFF.

The V call is TRBV28, the J call TRBJ2-7, with TRBD1 matching over 7 bases. V lost 7 bases to trimming and J lost 1 base; unmatched junction nucleotides: 16. Per germline, CDR1 MDHEN and CDR2 SYDVKM. This CDR3 is built from 17 residues. In DNA, the CDR3 is TGTGCCAGCAAAAATCAAATAGGGGGACAGATTTCCTACGAGCAGTACTTC. Its translation: CASKNQIGGQISYEQYF.

V is TRBV7-9 and J is TRBJ1-6; D might be TRBD1 (5 bases). The CDR3 covers 14 residues. Trimming shortened V by 5 bases and J by 8 bases, and 13 bases separated the two germline ends. In germline, CDR1 is SEHNR, CDR2 FQNEAQ (reference sequence). CDR3 sequence (DNA): TGTGCCAGCAGCAATAGGGGAGGAGATTCACCCCTCCACTTT. It translates to CASSNRGGDSPLHF.

The chain employs TRBV28 and TRBJ2-7; D is undetermined. V was shortened by 2 bases and J by 5 bases, with 7 bases between the two germline ends. Looked up from germline, CDR1 is MDHEN and CDR2 is SYDVKM. The CDR3 length is 12 residues. Here the CDR3 reads CASSLIIHEQYF. The CDR3 DNA reads TGTGCCAGCAGTTTAATTATTCACGAGCAGTACTTC.

This chain connects TRBV6-1 to TRBJ2-1; weak D call: TRBD1 (5 bases). CDR3 length: 15 amino acids. CDR1 is MNHNS and CDR2 is SASEGT in the germline V gene. V was clipped by 7 bases and J by 2 bases, with 15 bases between them. The CDR3 here is CASIPGKAPYNEQFF. CDR3 bases: TGTGCCAGCATCCCAGGGAAGGCCCCCTACAATGAGCAGTTCTTC.

This clone was seen a handful of times. This chain uses TRBV19 with TRBJ2-1, with D perhaps matching TRBD2 (5 bases). CDR1 and CDR2 from the germline V gene are LNHDA and SQIVND (reference sequence). The CDR3 has 14 residues. V was shortened by 5 bases and J by 7 bases, with 15 bases between the two germline ends. CDR3 nucleotide sequence: TGTGCCAGTAGTCCTATAGACCGGGGAAATGAGCAGTTCTTC. It specifies CASSPIDRGNEQFF.

The V gene is TRBV5-1, the J gene TRBJ2-3, with TRBD2 matching 8 bases. The germline V gene has CDR1 SGHRS and CDR2 YFSETQ. This CDR3 has 15 amino acids. The trim removed 2 bases at V and 3 bases at J, leaving 5 bases unmatched. CDR3 sequence: CASSLAGVATDTQYF. The DNA of the CDR3 is TGCGCCAGCAGCTTAGCGGGAGTAGCGACAGATACGCAGTATTTT.

The rearrangement joins TRBV7-6 to TRBJ2-7, with TRBD2 identical over 10 bases. Germline assignment: CDR1 SGHVS and CDR2 FNYEAQ. The V and J ends lost 5 bases and 2 bases, in that order; junction bases with no gene match: 6. The CDR3 spans 15 residues. The DNA of the CDR3 is TGTGCCAGCAGCCCCCAGCGGGAGGGCCCCTACGAGCAGTACTTC. It translates to CASSPQREGPYEQYF.